The entry below describes one T cell receptor (beta chain). What it binds is unknown. This entry comes from a study of beta chain features in type 1 diabetes. Study-level results: Among patients with Type 1 diabetes, TCRB CDR3s were moderately but significantly shorter in every one of the four CD4+ subsets. Naive, central memory and Treg TCRB repertoires seemed to resemble each other more closely in patients than they did in healthy donors.

CDR1 and CDR2 (germline): SGDLS, YYNGEE. V lost 0 bases and J lost 7; bases outside the gene matches: 13. The CDR3 consists of 17 residues. The isolated RNA, all of it, was reverse transcribed, so expressed TCRB transcripts were what got sequenced. Sequenced by immunoSEQ multiplex PCR; TCRdb stores in-frame clones only, minus some. The sample carries about 410,000 clones, around 13% recorded once. The V and J genes are TRBV9 and TRBJ1-2, with 9 positions matching TRBD1. Sequences were obtained from naive CD4+ T cells from blood. The TCR was taken from a man aged 25 to 40 in good health. The CDR3 DNA reads as TGTGCCAGCAGCGTAGATATCCGGGACAGGGTAATGGGTGGCTACACCTTC. Translating gives CASSVDIRDRVMGGYTF.